Shown below are 31 T cell receptor beta chains from a single sample sequenced in a study of blood T cell repertoires in COVID-19. Clones were sequenced by immunoSEQ multiplex PCR, and TCRdb holds only the in-frame ones, with some missing. The table shows some 65,000 clones, with roughly 75% occurring only once. Sequencing was done on a sample of peripheral blood. These TCRs come from a human donor in a cohort sampled during active COVID-19.

This sequence joins TRBV7-2 and TRBJ2-3; possibly TRBD2 for D (5 bases). The CDR3 is 14 residues long. Germline loops: CDR1 SGHTA, CDR2 FQGNSA. Trimming cost V 3 bases and J 6 bases, with 13 bases left between them. CDR3 amino acids: CASSFGLAGDTQYF. The CDR3 DNA follows: TGTGCCAGCAGCTTCGGTCTAGCAGGTGATACGCAGTATTTT.

The rearrangement joins TRBV5-8 to TRBJ2-5; D is unclear. V lost 2 bases, J lost 2 bases, and 13 bases lay in between. Germline CDR1 reads SGHTS; CDR2 reads YDEGEE. This CDR3 contains 15 residues. In DNA, the CDR3 is TGTGCCAGCAGCTTTTCCCTGAGCGTTCAAGAGACCCAGTACTTC. Translation gives CASSFSLSVQETQYF.

The V gene is TRBV28, the J gene TRBJ1-2; TRBD1 might be the D (6 bases). The CDR3 has 13 residues. V lost 5 bases and J lost 6, with 13 bases in between. From germline, CDR1 is MDHEN and CDR2 SYDVKM. The CDR3 DNA is TGTGCCAGCAGTCCTAGGACAGTTGATGGCTACACCTTC. Amino acids: CASSPRTVDGYTF.

The rearrangement links TRBV28 to TRBJ2-7; 13 nucleotides line up with TRBD2. This CDR3 has 17 amino acids. The V gene end was trimmed by 5 bases and the J gene end by 0 bases; junction bases not matched to a gene: 7. From germline, CDR1 is MDHEN and CDR2 SYDVKM. CDR3 bases: TGTGCCAGCAGTCGATTTACTAGCGGGAGGGGCTCCTACGAGCAGTACTTC. Translation gives CASSRFTSGRGSYEQYF.

The DNA for the CDR3 is TGTGCCAGCAGCTTAGATCTATCAGGCAGCATGAACACTGAAGCTTTCTTT. Translating it yields CASSLDLSGSMNTEAFF. The chain uses TRBV11-2 and TRBJ1-1; no clear D. The germline V gene encodes CDR1 SGHAT and CDR2 FQNNGV. V dropped 0 bases and J dropped 0 bases, with 14 bases sitting between them. The CDR3 totals 17 residues.

The genes are TRBV14 and TRBJ2-7; no reliable D call. With 4 bases removed from V and 6 bases from J, the gap between germline ends came to 16 bases. Germline V gives CDR1 SGHDN, CDR2 FVKESK. The CDR3 has 14 residues. This CDR3 reads CASSLLGQWAEQYF. CDR3 sequence (DNA): TGTGCCAGCAGCCTTCTTGGGCAGTGGGCCGAGCAGTACTTC.

This clone was seen more than once but under ten times. V is TRBV4-2 and J is TRBJ1-1; TRBD1 is a possible D gene (5 bases). CDR1 is LGHNA, CDR2 YNFKEQ, per germline. This CDR3 region has 19 residues. Trimming took 1 base from V and 3 from J, leaving 24 bases between them. In nucleotides, the CDR3 is TGTGCCAGCAGCCAAGGGAAGGGCTGGAGGGGCCCTTCTTACACTGAAGCTTTCTTT. Its protein is CASSQGKGWRGPSYTEAFF.

The rearrangement uses TRBV7-9 and TRBJ2-2, with D tentatively TRBD2 (6 bases). Trimming cost V 9 bases and J 2 bases, with 13 bases left between them. The germline CDR1 and CDR2 sequences are SEHNR and FQNEAQ (reference sequence). The CDR3 sequence is 14 residues long. The chain's CDR3 is CARGPGTNTGELFF. CDR3 DNA: TGTGCCAGGGGGCCGGGGACTAACACCGGGGAGCTGTTTTTT.

The gene calls are TRBV28 and TRBJ2-7; D perhaps matches TRBD1 (6 bases). The CDR3 has 14 amino acids. The V gene lost 6 bases and the J gene lost 3 bases, with 15 bases spanning the gap. From germline, CDR1 is MDHEN and CDR2 SYDVKM. Here the CDR3 DNA reads TGTGCCAGCAGGGGAACAGGGTTGATCTACGAGCAGTACTTC. Translation: CASRGTGLIYEQYF.

This clone was found a few times. J is TRBJ2-3 and V is TRBV7-3; tentative D call: TRBD1 (6 bases). Between the trimmed V and J ends, which lost 8 bases and 2 bases, there was a span of 14 bases. The CDR3 is 14 amino acids. The germline gives CDR1 SGHTA, CDR2 FQGTGA. The chain's CDR3 is CASGTGLPTDTQYF. The CDR3 nucleotides read TGTGCCAGCGGAACAGGGCTTCCCACAGATACGCAGTATTTT.

V gene TRBV2 combines with J gene TRBJ1-5; perhaps TRBD1 as D (5 bases). There are 14 residues in the CDR3. V lost 4 bases to trimming and J lost 2 bases, with 9 bases between them. Germline CDR1 SNHLY, CDR2 FYNNEI. CDR3 bases: TGTGCCAGCAGTGTAAGGGGTGGCAATCAGCCCCAGCATTTT. Its translation: CASSVRGGNQPQHF.

Written as DNA, the CDR3 is TGTGCCAAGAGGCCGCTAGCGGGAGGGTCCGGGGAGCTGTTTTTT. Translated: CAKRPLAGGSGELFF. The rearrangement links TRBV7-3 to TRBJ2-2, with TRBD2 matching 12 bases. The CDR3 length is 15 residues. V lost 10 bases to trimming and J lost 6 bases; unmatched junction nucleotides: 9. The V gene's germline CDR1 is SGHTA and CDR2 FQGTGA.

The CDR3 spells CASSPPEENEQFF. CDR3 DNA sequence: TGTGCCAGCTCACCACCGGAGGAGAATGAGCAGTTCTTC. The rearrangement uses TRBV18 and TRBJ2-1; tentative D call: TRBD2 (5 bases). Germline V lookup: CDR1 KGHSH, CDR2 LQKENI. V lost 0 bases and J 7 bases, leaving 7 bases between the germline ends. This CDR3 region has 13 residues. Complete variable domain (other parts from reference TRBV18 and TRBJ2-1): NAGVMQNPRHLVRRRGQEARLRCSPMKGHSHVYWYRQLPEEGLKFMVYLQKENIIDESGMPKERFSAEFPKEGPSILRIQQVVRGDSAAYFCASSPPEENEQFFGPGTRLTVL.

This rearrangement joins TRBV10-1 to TRBJ2-1; tentatively, D is TRBD2 (6 bases). V lost 0 bases, J lost 6 bases, and 9 bases lay in between. The CDR3 is 14 amino acids. Germline CDR1 reads WNHNN; CDR2 reads SYGVQD (reference sequence). CDR3 in amino acids: CASSESTAGNEQFF. The CDR3 nucleotides read TGCGCCAGCAGTGAGTCGACAGCGGGCAATGAGCAGTTCTTC.

This clone was picked up a small number of times. The chain carries TRBV10-3 and TRBJ1-1; TRBD1 is a possible D gene (5 bases). Germline loops: CDR1 ENHRY, CDR2 SYGVKD. The CDR3 totals 14 residues. V lost 2 bases to trimming and J lost 4 bases, with 11 bases between them. For the CDR3, the DNA is TGTGCCATCAGTGAGAGGGGAGGGATCACTGAAGCTTTCTTT. Translating it yields CAISERGGITEAFF.

This CDR3 is CASSDAGNPYNEQFF. DNA of the CDR3: TGTGCCAGTAGTGATGCAGGCAATCCCTACAATGAGCAGTTCTTC. The chain has TRBV19 and TRBJ2-1; no clear D. The CDR3 is made up of 15 amino acids. With 5 bases removed from V and 2 bases from J, the gap between germline ends came to 13 bases. Germline assignment: CDR1 LNHDA and CDR2 SQIVND (reference sequence).

The rearrangement joins TRBV7-8 to TRBJ2-1, with 7 nucleotides matching TRBD2. CDR1 SGHVS and CDR2 FQNEAQ come from the germline V gene. V shed 2 bases and J 4 bases; nucleotides not matched to a gene: 5. The CDR3 covers 15 residues. The CDR3 DNA is TGTGCCAGCAGCTTACTCCCGGGACTATACAATGAGCAGTTCTTC. Its translation is CASSLLPGLYNEQFF.

The chain carries TRBV18 and TRBJ2-7, with 7 bases aligning to TRBD1. This CDR3 has 14 residues. CDR1 is KGHSH, CDR2 LQKENI, per germline. V trimming: 5 bases; J trimming: 3 bases; junction bases outside the gene matches: 7. The CDR3 region is CASSKVGTDYEQYF. CDR3 sequence (DNA): TGTGCCAGCTCAAAAGTTGGGACAGACTACGAGCAGTACTTC.

The rearrangement joins TRBV24-1 to TRBJ1-2, with 9 bases fitting TRBD1. Germline V CDR1 and CDR2: KGHDR, SFDVKD. Trimming at V came to 4 bases and at J to 4 bases, leaving 12 bases not matched to a gene. This CDR3 contains 17 residues. CDR3 region: CATSDPRTGVSIYGYTF. In nucleotides, the CDR3 is TGTGCCACCAGTGACCCCCGGACAGGGGTGTCGATCTATGGCTACACCTTC.

V and J are TRBV14 and TRBJ2-1, with D possibly being TRBD1 (7 bases). Germline CDR1 is SGHDN and CDR2 is FVKESK. V shed 1 base and J shed 7 bases, with 17 bases lying between them. The length of the CDR3 is 16 residues. CDR3 DNA sequence: TGTGCCAGCAGCCAAGCTCAACAGCAGGGGGGTAATGAGCAGTTCTTC. It encodes CASSQAQQQGGNEQFF.

This chain links TRBV28 with TRBJ2-3; TRBD1 matches at 8 bases. After removal of 3 bases from V and 4 bases from J, the junction contained 6 bases not matched to a gene. CDR3 length: 15 amino acids. CDR1 and CDR2 (germline): MDHEN, SYDVKM. The CDR3 region is CASSFPRGPPDTQYF. The CDR3 nucleotides are TGTGCCAGCAGTTTCCCCAGGGGGCCCCCAGATACGCAGTATTTT.

This clone appeared a few times. This chain uses TRBV28 with TRBJ1-5, with D possibly being TRBD1 (6 bases). CDR3 length equals 14 residues. The germline CDR1 and CDR2 sequences are MDHEN and SYDVKM. Trimming left V 10 bases short and J 6 bases short, with 19 bases between. CDR3 protein: CAIREGGSSQPQHF. In DNA, the CDR3 is TGTGCCATCCGGGAGGGGGGCTCAAGTCAGCCCCAGCATTTT.

The gene calls are TRBV7-8 and TRBJ2-1; 10 nucleotides match TRBD2. The CDR3 runs to 15 residues. With 4 bases clipped from V and 9 bases from J, the junction kept 9 bases outside the gene matches. Germline-derived CDR1 and CDR2 are SGHVS and FQNEAQ. CDR3 in amino acids: CASSSPGTSAGEQFF. The CDR3 DNA follows: TGTGCCAGCAGCTCACCCGGGACTAGCGCGGGTGAGCAGTTCTTC.

This clone was counted only a few times. The V gene is TRBV2, the J gene TRBJ2-2, with D possibly being TRBD2 (6 bases). Germline V gene lookup returns CDR1 SNHLY and CDR2 FYNNEI. V was pared by 8 bases and J by 3 bases, with 16 bases between. This CDR3 has 15 amino acids. CDR3 sequence reads: CASRRGVGDTGELFF. The CDR3 nucleotides are TGTGCCAGCCGGAGGGGTGTAGGGGACACCGGGGAGCTGTTTTTT.

The chain joins TRBV7-6 to TRBJ2-7; 8 nucleotides agree with TRBD1. Per germline, CDR1 SGHVS and CDR2 FNYEAQ. V gave up 5 bases and J gave up 6 bases; unmatched junction bases: 9. The CDR3 runs 14 residues. In nucleotides, the CDR3 is TGTGCCAGCAGCGCCAGGGGGCCCTCAGGCGAGCAGTACTTC. This gives the protein CASSARGPSGEQYF.

This clone was picked up a small number of times. This chain links TRBV6-2 or TRBV6-3 with TRBJ1-6, with a possible D match to TRBD1 (5 bases). Looked up from germline, CDR1 is MNHEY and CDR2 is SVGEGT. This CDR3 has 13 amino acids. With 2 bases removed from V and 10 bases from J, the gap between germline ends came to 9 bases. CDR3: CASSYQGGSPLHF. CDR3 sequence (DNA): TGTGCCAGCAGTTACCAGGGAGGATCACCCCTCCACTTT.

This chain links TRBV3-1 (or the pseudogene TRBV3-2) with TRBJ1-2; D is ambiguous. The V and J ends lost 1 base and 1 base respectively, with 7 bases between them. The germline gives CDR1 LGHDT, CDR2 YNNKEL (reference sequence). The CDR3 runs to 14 residues. Here the CDR3 reads CASSQGGINYGYTF. As DNA, the CDR3 is TGTGCCAGCAGCCAAGGCGGTATTAACTATGGCTACACCTTC.

The gene calls are TRBV5-4 and TRBJ2-2; a weak D match, TRBD2 (6 bases). The CDR3 is 16 amino acids. V lost 5 bases to trimming and J lost 0 bases, with 14 bases between them. Germline V lookup: CDR1 SGHNT, CDR2 YYREEE (reference sequence). The chain's CDR3 is CASSWGTPTNTGELFF. CDR3 nucleotides: TGTGCCAGCAGTTGGGGGACTCCCACGAACACCGGGGAGCTGTTTTTT.

The V and J genes are TRBV21-1 and TRBJ1-3. TRBV21-1 is described as a pseudogene. The CDR3 has 16 residues. The CDR3 reads CASSKKLISTGNTIYF. CDR3 DNA: TGTGCCAGCAGCAAAAAATTAATTAGTACTGGAAACACCATATATTTT.

This rearrangement joins TRBV18 to TRBJ2-2, with TRBD2 identical over 13 bases. The CDR3 is made up of 17 amino acids. The germline V gene has CDR1 KGHSH and CDR2 LQKENI. V trimming: 1 base; J trimming: 1 base; junction bases outside the gene matches: 0. The CDR3 nucleotides are TGTGCCAGCTCACCACGGACTAGCGGGGGGAACACCGGGGAGCTGTTTTTT. It codes for CASSPRTSGGNTGELFF.

The CDR3: CASSPGGVRGEKLFF. DNA for the CDR3: TGTGCCAGCAGCCCCGGGGGGGTCCGGGGGGAAAAACTGTTTTTT. This chain connects TRBV7-2 to TRBJ1-4; D is perhaps TRBD1 (5 bases). The CDR3 runs 15 residues. Trimming took 5 bases from V and 8 from J, leaving 18 bases between them. Germline CDR1 and CDR2: SGHTA and FQGNSA.